The 25 T cell receptor beta chains listed next were all sequenced from one sample in a study of cytomegalovirus exposure and HLA in healthy donors. 13 Jbeta primers and 60 Vbeta primers were used for the PCR. Here immunoSEQ multiplex PCR was the method, and the copy in TCRdb shows in-frame clones only, minus some. The table includes over 100,000 clones, 74% detected once. The sequencing sample was made of PBMCs. These receptors came from a man aged 40-49 years in good health and CMV-seropositive.

The rearrangement uses TRBV5-1 and TRBJ2-1; D gene ambiguous. The CDR3 consists of 13 residues. Germline assignment: CDR1 SGHRS and CDR2 YFSETQ. Trimming took off 0 bases at V and 8 bases at J, with 9 bases between the two ends. The CDR3 spells CASSLDPIYEQFF. The CDR3 DNA reads as TGCGCCAGCAGCTTGGATCCTATCTATGAGCAGTTCTTC.

This clone was seen a few times. The gene calls are TRBV15 and TRBJ2-3; D is unresolved. The V end was cut by 0 bases, the J end by 8 bases, with 9 bases between. Germline V gives CDR1 LNHNV, CDR2 YYDKDF (reference sequence). CDR3 size: 13 residues. The CDR3 nucleotides are TGTGCCACCAGCAGAGATAACTACTGTACGCAGTATTTT. This gives the protein CATSRDNYCTQYF.

The chain joins TRBV5-1 to TRBJ2-3; the match to TRBD2 covers 7 bases. With 9 bases clipped from V and 1 base from J, the junction kept 14 bases outside the gene matches. Germline-derived CDR1 and CDR2 are SGHRS and YFSETQ. The CDR3 length is 16 residues. The CDR3 protein is CATAGEAGAGTDTQYF. CDR3 bases: TGCGCCACCGCGGGGGAGGCGGGAGCGGGCACAGATACGCAGTATTTT.

The chain has TRBV19 and TRBJ1-1, with D unresolved. The ends were cut back, 1 base at V and 1 base at J, with 4 bases in the middle. The CDR3 contains 13 residues. Per the germline V gene, CDR1 is LNHDA and CDR2 is SQIVND (reference sequence). CDR3 in amino acids: CASSIGENTEAFF. As DNA, the CDR3 is TGTGCCAGTAGTATAGGAGAGAACACTGAAGCTTTCTTT.

The chain employs TRBV6-6 and TRBJ1-3; TRBD1 is a possible D gene (6 bases). Trimming removed 5 bases from V and 0 bases from J, with 8 bases in between. CDR1 is MNHNY and CDR2 is SVGAGI in the germline V gene (reference sequence). The CDR3 runs to 14 residues. The CDR3 here is CASSETGSGNTIYF. CDR3 bases: TGTGCCAGCAGTGAGACAGGCTCTGGAAACACCATATATTTT.

The chain recombines TRBV6-1 with TRBJ1-4, with D maybe TRBD1 (5 bases). Germline V CDR1 and CDR2: MNHNS, SASEGT. Deletions cut 1 base from V and 7 bases from J, with 10 bases between. This CDR3 has 14 amino acids. CDR3 region: CASSEGGVGEKLFF. For the CDR3, the DNA is TGTGCCAGCAGTGAAGGGGGGGTAGGTGAAAAACTGTTTTTT.

In this sample, this clone turned up once. V usage is TRBV27 and J usage is TRBJ2-1; no reliable D call. The CDR3 covers 11 residues. The V end was cut by 3 bases, the J end by 8 bases, with 5 bases between. The germline V gene encodes CDR1 MNHEY and CDR2 SMNVEV (reference sequence). In nucleotides, the CDR3 is TGTGCCAGCAGTTTTAGTCATGAGCAGTTCTTC. It specifies CASSFSHEQFF.

The V call is TRBV7-9, the J call TRBJ1-1; 7 nucleotides match TRBD1. CDR3 length: 15 residues. The ends lost 3 bases at V and 1 base at J; junction bases unmatched: 5. CDR1 SEHNR and CDR2 FQNEAQ come from the germline V gene (reference sequence). CDR3 in amino acids: CASSFTGTENTEAFF. CDR3 nucleotide sequence: TGTGCCAGCAGCTTCACCGGGACAGAGAACACTGAAGCTTTCTTT.

This chain joins TRBV12-5 and TRBJ2-2; 11 positions agree with TRBD2. The CDR3 contains 17 residues. With V trimmed by 4 bases and J by 2 bases, 6 bases remained unmatched. CDR1 and CDR2 from the germline V gene are LGHNT and FRNRAP. The CDR3 here is CASGSGTSGQNTGELFF. The CDR3 DNA follows: TGTGCTAGTGGTTCAGGGACTAGCGGACAAAACACCGGGGAGCTGTTTTTT.

The V call is TRBV5-6, the J call TRBJ1-3; a weak D match, TRBD1 (6 bases). Germline-derived CDR1 and CDR2 are SGHDT and YYEEEE. The CDR3 spans 14 residues. V lost 1 base to trimming and J lost 2 bases, with 7 bases between them. CDR3 sequence reads: CASSLPGAGNTIYF. The CDR3 bases are TGTGCCAGCAGCTTGCCAGGGGCTGGAAACACCATATATTTT.

This clone was counted between two and nine times. This chain joins TRBV10-3 and TRBJ2-3; no clear D gene. The CDR3 totals 11 residues. Germline lookup yields CDR1 ENHRY and CDR2 SYGVKD. Deletions cut 10 bases from V and 1 base from J, with 6 bases between. The CDR3 region has the DNA TGTGCCACGTCCGGCACAGATACGCAGTATTTT. As protein: CATSGTDTQYF.

This rearrangement joins TRBV5-4 to TRBJ1-5; D might be TRBD1 (6 bases). The V gene lost 5 bases and the J gene lost 5 bases, with 11 bases spanning the gap. Germline CDR1 reads SGHNT; CDR2 reads YYREEE (reference sequence). This CDR3 is built from 13 residues. CDR3 nucleotide sequence: TGTGCCAGCAGTACGGGGGGGCATCAGCCCCAGCATTTT. Amino acid sequence: CASSTGGHQPQHF.

This sequence joins TRBV27 and TRBJ2-5; TRBD1 aligns across 7 bases. The J call is doubtful: the DNA matches TRBJ2-7 better. The length of the CDR3 is 15 residues. CDR1 is MNHEY and CDR2 is SMNVEV in the germline V gene (reference sequence). CDR3: CASSLTGSHYYEQYF. DNA for the CDR3: TGTGCCAGCAGTTTGACAGGGTCCCACTACTACGAGCAGTACTTC.

The chain is built from TRBV19 and TRBJ1-2; D is perhaps TRBD1 (6 bases). The ends were cut back, 5 bases at V and 8 bases at J, with 12 bases in the middle. The CDR3 sequence is 12 residues long. Germline lookup yields CDR1 LNHDA and CDR2 SQIVND (reference sequence). Here the CDR3 DNA reads TGTGCCAGTAGTTCGGACAGCAGGGGCTACACCTTC. The encoded protein is CASSSDSRGYTF.

The chain joins TRBV7-8 to TRBJ2-2; TRBD2 is a possible D gene (5 bases). The CDR3 contains 17 residues. Trimming removed 4 bases from V and 4 bases from J, with 19 bases in between. Germline loops: CDR1 SGHVS, CDR2 FQNEAQ. In nucleotides, the CDR3 is TGTGCCAGCAGCTCGGGCGGGTGGGCTAGCCCCACCGGGGAGCTGTTTTTT. Translated, it gives CASSSGGWASPTGELFF.

A few counts support this clone. The gene calls are TRBV27 and TRBJ2-3, with 8 bases identical to TRBD1. The CDR3 sequence is 16 residues long. CDR1 and CDR2 from the germline V gene are MNHEY and SMNVEV (reference sequence). J lost 4 bases, V lost 4 bases, and 10 bases had no gene match. CDR3 sequence: CASSSDRGYISDTQYF. In nucleotides, the CDR3 is TGTGCCAGCAGTTCCGACAGGGGCTATATATCAGATACGCAGTATTTT.

The chain has TRBV5-4 and TRBJ1-2; tentatively, D is TRBD1 (5 bases). CDR1 SGHNT and CDR2 YYREEE come from the germline V gene (reference sequence). This CDR3 is 14 amino acids long. V was shortened by 3 bases and J by 2 bases, with 11 bases between the two germline ends. The CDR3 DNA follows: TGTGCCAGCAGCTCCTTGGGGGGGAACTATGGCTACACCTTC. Translating it yields CASSSLGGNYGYTF.

The chain carries TRBV7-9 and TRBJ2-1; 14 nucleotides match TRBD2. Germline-derived CDR1 and CDR2 are SEHNR and FQNEAQ (reference sequence). The CDR3 totals 17 residues. J was trimmed by 7 bases and V by 4 bases; bases with no gene match: 9. CDR3 region: CASSSFRGLAGVNEQFF. CDR3 nucleotide sequence: TGTGCCAGCAGCTCCTTCCGGGGACTAGCGGGAGTAAATGAGCAGTTCTTC.

This chain uses TRBV7-9 with TRBJ1-4; the match to TRBD1 covers 7 bases. CDR1 is SEHNR, CDR2 FQNEAQ, per germline (reference sequence). Trimming at V came to 5 bases and at J to 4 bases, leaving 10 bases not matched to a gene. The CDR3 is 16 amino acids. The DNA for the CDR3 is TGTGCCAGCAGCCCTGATACGGGACAGATTAATGAAAAACTGTTTTTT. The encoded protein is CASSPDTGQINEKLFF.

V usage is TRBV5-1 and J usage is TRBJ1-5; 7 bases agree with TRBD1. CDR3 length equals 15 residues. Germline CDR1 SGHRS, CDR2 YFSETQ. V lost 0 bases and J lost 4; bases outside the gene matches: 4. DNA for the CDR3: TGCGCCAGCAGCTTGGATGCAGGGGGGAATCAGCCCCAGCATTTT. This encodes CASSLDAGGNQPQHF.

The chain links TRBV19 to TRBJ1-2; 9 nucleotides align to TRBD1. Trimming cost V 2 bases and J 4 bases; bases outside gene matches: 11. The CDR3 is 17 residues long. CDR1 LNHDA and CDR2 SQIVND come from the germline V gene (reference sequence). In DNA form, the CDR3 reads TGTGCCAGTAGTATAAGACCGGCGGGACAGGGTGGCTATGGCTACACCTTC. As protein: CASSIRPAGQGGYGYTF.

The chain has TRBV6-4 and TRBJ1-4, with 10 bases aligning to TRBD1. V lost 6 bases, J lost 7 bases, and 5 bases stayed unmatched. Germline CDR1 MRHNA, CDR2 SNTAGT. The CDR3 is 14 amino acids. This CDR3 reads CASRDGQGGEKLFF. CDR3 sequence (DNA): TGTGCCAGCAGGGATGGACAGGGGGGTGAAAAACTGTTTTTT.

This chain joins TRBV27 and TRBJ1-2; 10 nucleotides line up with TRBD1. CDR1 and CDR2 from the germline V gene are MNHEY and SMNVEV (reference sequence). Trimming removed 4 bases from V and 7 bases from J; junction bases left unmatched: 9. The CDR3 is made up of 15 amino acids. The CDR3 reads CASSSHATGGGGYTF. CDR3 nucleotide sequence: TGTGCCAGCAGTTCACACGCGACAGGGGGCGGTGGCTACACCTTC.

In its sample, this clone was seen a few times. The rearrangement links TRBV18 to TRBJ2-1; TRBD2 agrees at 7 bases. CDR1 and CDR2 from the germline V gene are KGHSH and LQKENI. The CDR3 has 17 amino acids. The ends lost 2 bases at V and 5 bases at J; junction bases unmatched: 12. DNA for the CDR3: TGTGCCAGCTCACCAATACCGACTAGCCTGGGGCACAATGAGCAGTTCTTC. This encodes CASSPIPTSLGHNEQFF.

The J gene is TRBJ2-1, the V gene TRBV6-1, with 7 bases that match TRBD2. Germline CDR1 is MNHNS and CDR2 is SASEGT. The CDR3 sequence is 16 residues long. Trimming took 2 bases from V and 4 from J; bases not matched to a gene: 8. CDR3 nucleotide sequence: TGTGCCAGCAGTGAAAGGCCTAGCGGACCTTACAATGAGCAGTTCTTC. Translating gives CASSERPSGPYNEQFF.